This T cell receptor beta chain is drawn from a study of blood T cell repertoires in COVID-19. For the study at large: Specimens from acute and convalescent COVID-19 originated in the United States, Italy and Spain. The analysed material was cDNA or gDNA that came from T cells, B-cell-depleted T cells, or PBMCs.

Germline V gives CDR1 SGHDT, CDR2 YYEEEE. Trimming cost V 2 bases and J 6 bases, with 6 bases left between them. This CDR3 contains 12 residues. Assay: immunoSEQ multiplex PCR; the TCRdb copy retains only in-frame clones and omits some. The data contain 120,000 to 150,000 clones, 80% to 90% of them singletons. The TCR was taken from a man between 18 and 29 years old with COVID-19, enrolled during active disease. The chain couples TRBV5-6 to TRBJ1-5, with no clear D. The sequencing sample was made of peripheral blood. CDR3 protein: CASSFGGQPQHF. The CDR3 DNA reads as TGTGCCAGCAGCTTCGGAGGTCAGCCCCAGCATTTT. Full variable domain (remainder filled in from reference TRBV5-6 and TRBJ1-5): DAGVTQSPTHLIKTRGQQVTLRCSPKSGHDTVSWYQQALGQGPQFIFQYYEEEERQRGNFPDRFSGHQFPNYSSELNVNALLLGDSALYLCASSFGGQPQHFGDGTRLSIL.